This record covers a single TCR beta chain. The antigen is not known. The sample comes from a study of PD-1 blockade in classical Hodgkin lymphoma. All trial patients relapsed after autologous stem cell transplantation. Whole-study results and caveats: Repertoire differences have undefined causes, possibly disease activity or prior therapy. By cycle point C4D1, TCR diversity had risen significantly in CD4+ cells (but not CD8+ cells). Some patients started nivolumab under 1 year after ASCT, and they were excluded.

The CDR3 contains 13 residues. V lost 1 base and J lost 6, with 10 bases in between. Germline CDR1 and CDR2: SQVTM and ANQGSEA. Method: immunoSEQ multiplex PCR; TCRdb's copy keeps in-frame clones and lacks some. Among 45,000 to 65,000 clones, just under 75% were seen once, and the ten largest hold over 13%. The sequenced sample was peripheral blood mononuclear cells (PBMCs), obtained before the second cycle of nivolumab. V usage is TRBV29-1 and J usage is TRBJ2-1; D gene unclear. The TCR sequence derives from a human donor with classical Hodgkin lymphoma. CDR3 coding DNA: TGCAGCGTTGAAGTCTTTGGCGTCAATGAGCAGTTCTTC. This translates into CSVEVFGVNEQFF.